This is a list of T cell receptor beta chains from one sample in a study of T cell responses to AZD1222 COVID-19 vaccine. Sequencing used immunoSEQ multiplex PCR; TCRdb keeps in-frame clones, though not all of them. Here the sample spans 180,000 or so clones, around 94% being singletons. The material was peripheral blood, obtained on day 0 of AZD1222 vaccination. These receptors were taken from an adult in good health. Each CDR3 is given with its conserved first and last residue. The order of the fields is clone size, CDR3 length, D gene, J gene, V gene, CDR3 DNA, CDR3 protein. A D gene is named only where the DNA matches it firmly. Clone size appears in some rows only: once, few, many, or a class for an expanded clone.

.	13	.	TRBJ2-3	TRBV9	TGTGCCAGCAGCGGATGGGCGGCAGATACGCAGTATTTT	CASSGWAADTQYF
.	15	.	TRBJ1-6	TRBV28	TGTGCCAGCAGTTTATCCGAGGGTTTTGGGTCACCCCTCCACTTT	CASSLSEGFGSPLHF
.	16	TRBD2	TRBJ2-7	TRBV11-2	TGTGCCAGCAGCTCCGGGACTACACTTTTCTCCTACGAGCAGTACTTC	CASSSGTTLFSYEQYF
.	12	.	TRBJ1-3	TRBV29-1	TGCAGCGTTGAAGAGGGTGGAAACACCATATATTTT	CSVEEGGNTIYF
.	12	.	TRBJ2-7	TRBV7-9	TGTGCCAGCAGCCAAAACAGCTACGAGCAGTACTTC	CASSQNSYEQYF
once	17	TRBD2	TRBJ2-5	TRBV5-4	TGTGCCAGCAGCTCAGGGGGCGGGACTAGCGGCCAAGAGACCCAGTACTTC	CASSSGGGTSGQETQYF
.	14	.	TRBJ2-2	TRBV29-1	TGCAGCGTTGAACGGCAGGGAGGTACCGGGGAGCTGTTTTTT	CSVERQGGTGELFF
.	16	TRBD2	TRBJ2-3	TRBV7-6	TGTGCCAGCAGCCAAGGGACTAGCGCCGGCACAGATACGCAGTATTTT	CASSQGTSAGTDTQYF
once	15	TRBD2	TRBJ2-1	TRBV6-4	TGTGCCAGCAGTGAAGTAGCGGGGACGTGGAATGAGCAGTTCTTC	CASSEVAGTWNEQFF
.	15	.	TRBJ1-6	TRBV3-1/TRBV3-2	TGTGCCAGCAGCCAAGGGGGATTTCATAATTCACCCCTCCACTTT	CASSQGGFHNSPLHF
.	17	.	TRBJ2-6	TRBV5-5	TGTGCCAGCAGCTTGGTAGGTTCGGTCTCTGGGGCCAACGTCCTGACTTTC	CASSLVGSVSGANVLTF
.	12	.	TRBJ1-2	TRBV5-1	TGCGCCAGCAGCTACGACAGGTTCGGCTACACCTTC	CASSYDRFGYTF
.	14	.	TRBJ2-7	TRBV2	TGTGCCATGCAGGTTTTAGGCAGGGGGGACGAGCAGTACTTC	CAMQVLGRGDEQYF
.	12	.	TRBJ2-3	TRBV12-3/TRBV12-4	TGTGCCAGCGGAGTAGGCCCAGATACGCAGTATTTT	CASGVGPDTQYF
.	13	TRBD1	TRBJ1-2	TRBV12-3/TRBV12-4	TGTGCCAGCACCACAGGGGGTTCCTATGGCTACACCTTC	CASTTGGSYGYTF
.	15	.	TRBJ1-1	TRBV7-9	TGTGCCAGCAGCCCCGCGGGACACAAGAACACTGAAGCTTTCTTT	CASSPAGHKNTEAFF
.	15	TRBD2	TRBJ2-7	TRBV3-1/TRBV3-2	TGTGCCAGCGGCGTGGGACTAGCGGGGCCCTACGAGCAGTACTTC	CASGVGLAGPYEQYF
.	13	TRBD1	TRBJ1-3	TRBV5-5	TGTGCCAGCAGCTTGGGGGACAGGCAAGCCATATATTTT	CASSLGDRQAIYF
.	16	TRBD2	TRBJ2-5	TRBV19	TGTGCCAGTAGTATTTCCAGCGGGGGCAGGGTGGAGACCCAGTACTTC	CASSISSGGRVETQYF
.	15	TRBD1	TRBJ2-7	TRBV7-9	TGTGCCAGCAGCTCCCGGGACAGGCCTAGATACGAGCAGTACTTC	CASSSRDRPRYEQYF
.	12	.	TRBJ2-7	TRBV30	TGTGCCTGGAAGGGTTCCACCTACGAGCAGTACTTC	CAWKGSTYEQYF
.	13	TRBD1	TRBJ1-4	TRBV27	TGTGCCGTTAGGGACAGGGGGAACGAAAAACTGTTTTTT	CAVRDRGNEKLFF
.	15	.	TRBJ1-4	TRBV21-1	TGTGCCAGCACAACGACTGACAGGGGGAATGAAAAACTGTTTTTT	CASTTTDRGNEKLFF
.	12	.	TRBJ2-7	TRBV25-1	TGTGCCAGCAGTCCCCTGGGATACGAGCAGTACTTC	CASSPLGYEQYF
once	14	TRBD1	TRBJ2-7	TRBV25-1	TGTGCCAGCAGTAAGACAGGGCAGTCCTACGAGCAGTACTTC	CASSKTGQSYEQYF
.	14	.	TRBJ1-1	TRBV11-2	TGTGCCAGCAGCCAGGCAGGGATTAGGACTGAAGCTTTCTTT	CASSQAGIRTEAFF
.	16	.	TRBJ1-2	TRBV19	TGTGCCAGTAGTATCCGGGACACCTTTTCGAACTATGGCTACACCTTC	CASSIRDTFSNYGYTF
.	13	.	TRBJ2-7	TRBV7-2	TGTGCCAGCAGCTTAGCGCTGGAAGGACAGTTATACTTC	CASSLALEGQLYF
.	18	.	TRBJ2-7	TRBV27	TGTGCCAGCAGCCGAGCTTTCTGGCTAGGGGACACTACCTACGAGCAGTACTTC	CASSRAFWLGDTTYEQYF
few	13	.	TRBJ2-7	TRBV15	TGTGCCACCAGCTTCTCTACCTATGGAGAGCAGTACTTC	CATSFSTYGEQYF
.	16	.	TRBJ2-3	TRBV11-3	TGTGCCAGCAGCCAGGGGGGGCAGGGGGCGTTCGATACGCAGTATTTT	CASSQGGQGAFDTQYF
.	15	.	TRBJ2-2	TRBV7-9	TGTGCCAGCAGCTTAGGACAGGGAGGGACCGGGGAGCTGTTTTTT	CASSLGQGGTGELFF
once	17	.	TRBJ2-7	TRBV18	TGTGCCAGCTCACCACCGGGCGCGCCATCGCCCTCCTACGAGCAGTACTTC	CASSPPGAPSPSYEQYF
once	12	.	TRBJ1-1	TRBV10-3	TGTGCCATCAGGGACAGTGGTACTGAAGCTTTCTTT	CAIRDSGTEAFF
.	14	.	TRBJ2-5	TRBV16	TGTGCCAGCAGCCAATGGTCAGTGAGTCGGGTACAGTACTTC	CASSQWSVSRVQYF
.	13	.	TRBJ1-3	TRBV30	TGTGCCTGGGGGGAAGCCTCTGGAAACACCATATATTTT	CAWGEASGNTIYF
.	12	.	TRBJ2-7	TRBV10-3	TGTGCCATCAGTGATGACTACTACGAGCAGTACTTC	CAISDDYYEQYF
.	19	.	TRBJ1-3	TRBV15	TGTGCCACCAGCAGAGACGACGCGCCCCTGGGGTTAGCTGGAAACACCATATATTTT	CATSRDDAPLGLAGNTIYF
.	19	TRBD1	TRBJ2-6	TRBV4-1	TGCGCCAGCAGCCAAGACCAGCAGGGGGCGCAATGGGGGGCCAACGTCCTGACTTTC	CASSQDQQGAQWGANVLTF
.	17	TRBD2	TRBJ2-5	TRBV27	TGTGCCAGCAGTTTCGCGGGAGGGCTTATCCAGCAAGAGACCCAGTACTTC	CASSFAGGLIQQETQYF
.	16	TRBD2	TRBJ2-5	TRBV4-1	TGCGCCAGCAGCTTAACTAGCGGGAGGGGAGGGGAGACCCAGTACTTC	CASSLTSGRGGETQYF